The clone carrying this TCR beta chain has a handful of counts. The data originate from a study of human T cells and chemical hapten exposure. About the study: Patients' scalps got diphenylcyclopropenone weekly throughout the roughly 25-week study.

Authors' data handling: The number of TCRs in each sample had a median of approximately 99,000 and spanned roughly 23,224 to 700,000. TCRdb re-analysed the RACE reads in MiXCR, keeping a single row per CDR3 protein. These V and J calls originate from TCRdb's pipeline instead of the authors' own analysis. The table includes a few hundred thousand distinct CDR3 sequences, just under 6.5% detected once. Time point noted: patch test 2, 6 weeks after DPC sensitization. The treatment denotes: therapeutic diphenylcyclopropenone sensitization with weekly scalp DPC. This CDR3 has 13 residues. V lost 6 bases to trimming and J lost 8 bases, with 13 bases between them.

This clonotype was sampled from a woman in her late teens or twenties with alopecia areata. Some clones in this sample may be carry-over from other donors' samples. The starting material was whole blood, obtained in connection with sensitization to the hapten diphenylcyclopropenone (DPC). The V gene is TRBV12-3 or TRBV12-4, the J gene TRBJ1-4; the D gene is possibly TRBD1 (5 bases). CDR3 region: CASSPGGIEKLFF. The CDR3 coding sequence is TGTGCCAGCAGCCCCGGGGGAATCGAAAAACTGTTTTTT.